The clone carrying this T cell receptor beta chain has a count of ten or more. This sample is drawn from a study of molecular identifiers for immune sequencing clone quantification. Each CDR3 protein gets one entry after TCRdb re-called the PCR reads with MiXCR. The table has about 97,000 distinct CDR3 sequences, 20% to 25% seen once. The V gene lost 6 bases and the J gene lost 7 bases, with 13 bases spanning the gap. There are 13 residues in the CDR3. The sequenced sample was naive CD8+ T cells from blood, with Jurkat cell RNA spiked in. The subset here: FACS-sorted CD8+CD4-CCR7+CD45RA+ naive T cells. The source of this sequence is a human donor in good health. Some libraries in this study had Jurkat cell RNA spiked in. The V gene is TRBV12-3 or TRBV12-4, the J gene TRBJ1-5; no clear D. CDR3 loop: CASSWRGNQPQHF. The CDR3 DNA reads TGTGCCAGCAGCTGGCGGGGAAACCAGCCCCAGCATTTT.